The 8 T cell receptor beta chains listed next were all sequenced from one sample in a study of cytotoxic CD8 clonotypes in ibrutinib-treated CLL. The repertoire was sequenced with immunoSEQ multiplex PCR; TCRdb's copy has only in-frame clones and lacks some. The table records about 140,000 clones, 75% to 85% of them present only once. The sequenced sample was PBMCs, obtained after 36 months of ibrutinib treatment. All receptors come from a human donor with chronic lymphocytic leukemia.

V and J are TRBV19 and TRBJ2-1; TRBD2 agrees at 12 bases. This CDR3 is 15 amino acids long. V lost 5 bases to trimming and J lost 6 bases; unmatched junction nucleotides: 5. The germline V gene encodes CDR1 LNHDA and CDR2 SQIVND (reference sequence). For the CDR3, the DNA is TGTGCCAGTAGTGCCACTAGCGGGAGGCCCAATGAGCAGTTCTTC. Amino acids: CASSATSGRPNEQFF.

The chain is built from TRBV28 and TRBJ2-3; 9 bases match TRBD1. V shed 5 bases, J shed 1 base, and the junction held 13 bases outside the gene matches. The CDR3 contains 18 residues. The germline gives CDR1 MDHEN, CDR2 SYDVKM. The CDR3 loop is CASSPRLGGQGGTDTQYF. The DNA of the CDR3 is TGTGCCAGCAGTCCACGATTGGGGGGACAGGGTGGCACAGATACGCAGTATTTT.

The gene calls are TRBV5-1 and TRBJ2-4; D is perhaps TRBD2 (5 bases). The CDR3 extends over 14 amino acids. The V and J ends lost 5 bases and 7 bases respectively, with 16 bases between them. Germline-derived CDR1 and CDR2 are SGHRS and YFSETQ. This CDR3 is CASSRAAEGNIQYF. The CDR3, as DNA: TGCGCCAGCAGTCGTGCAGCCGAGGGTAACATTCAGTACTTC.

This chain uses TRBV5-6 with TRBJ2-2; 7 bases map to TRBD2. Germline V gene sequence: CDR1 SGHDT, CDR2 YYEEEE. Trimming removed 3 bases from V and 1 base from J; junction bases left unmatched: 3. The CDR3 spans 15 residues. CDR3 protein: CASSSGTKNTGELFF. The CDR3 DNA reads as TGTGCCAGCAGCTCCGGGACTAAGAACACCGGGGAGCTGTTTTTT.

The V call is TRBV5-1, the J call TRBJ2-4, with D perhaps assigned TRBD1 or TRBD2 (6 bases each). In germline, CDR1 is SGHRS, CDR2 YFSETQ. There are 17 residues in the CDR3. Trimming took 5 bases from V and 5 from J, leaving 23 bases between them. CDR3 nucleotide sequence: TGCGCCAGCAGATATGGATGGGGGCGCGGGGTGCAAAACATTCAGTACTTC. Its translation is CASRYGWGRGVQNIQYF.

V and J are TRBV2 and TRBJ1-2; 7 nucleotides line up with TRBD1. After removal of 4 bases from V and 8 bases from J, the junction contained 10 bases not matched to a gene. Looked up from germline, CDR1 is SNHLY and CDR2 is FYNNEI. The CDR3 is made up of 14 amino acids. In DNA form, the CDR3 reads TGTGCCAGCAGTGCGGAACAGGGGATGGGGGGCTACACCTTC. Protein product: CASSAEQGMGGYTF.

This chain uses TRBV5-1 with TRBJ2-3, with 9 nucleotides matching TRBD2. V trimming: 6 bases; J trimming: 1 base; junction bases outside the gene matches: 9. The CDR3 has 16 residues. CDR1 and CDR2 (germline): SGHRS, YFSETQ. CDR3 bases: TGCGCCAGCACCGTTGGGGCTAGCGGGGGCACAGATACGCAGTATTTT. Translated: CASTVGASGGTDTQYF.

The chain uses TRBV5-1 and TRBJ1-5; D may be TRBD1 (6 bases). The CDR3 sequence is 15 residues long. Germline CDR1 is SGHRS and CDR2 is YFSETQ. Trimming stripped 4 bases from V and 0 bases from J, with 11 bases between. The DNA of the CDR3 is TGCGCCAGCAGCCCGGGACACGTTAGCAATCAGCCCCAGCATTTT. Its translation: CASSPGHVSNQPQHF.